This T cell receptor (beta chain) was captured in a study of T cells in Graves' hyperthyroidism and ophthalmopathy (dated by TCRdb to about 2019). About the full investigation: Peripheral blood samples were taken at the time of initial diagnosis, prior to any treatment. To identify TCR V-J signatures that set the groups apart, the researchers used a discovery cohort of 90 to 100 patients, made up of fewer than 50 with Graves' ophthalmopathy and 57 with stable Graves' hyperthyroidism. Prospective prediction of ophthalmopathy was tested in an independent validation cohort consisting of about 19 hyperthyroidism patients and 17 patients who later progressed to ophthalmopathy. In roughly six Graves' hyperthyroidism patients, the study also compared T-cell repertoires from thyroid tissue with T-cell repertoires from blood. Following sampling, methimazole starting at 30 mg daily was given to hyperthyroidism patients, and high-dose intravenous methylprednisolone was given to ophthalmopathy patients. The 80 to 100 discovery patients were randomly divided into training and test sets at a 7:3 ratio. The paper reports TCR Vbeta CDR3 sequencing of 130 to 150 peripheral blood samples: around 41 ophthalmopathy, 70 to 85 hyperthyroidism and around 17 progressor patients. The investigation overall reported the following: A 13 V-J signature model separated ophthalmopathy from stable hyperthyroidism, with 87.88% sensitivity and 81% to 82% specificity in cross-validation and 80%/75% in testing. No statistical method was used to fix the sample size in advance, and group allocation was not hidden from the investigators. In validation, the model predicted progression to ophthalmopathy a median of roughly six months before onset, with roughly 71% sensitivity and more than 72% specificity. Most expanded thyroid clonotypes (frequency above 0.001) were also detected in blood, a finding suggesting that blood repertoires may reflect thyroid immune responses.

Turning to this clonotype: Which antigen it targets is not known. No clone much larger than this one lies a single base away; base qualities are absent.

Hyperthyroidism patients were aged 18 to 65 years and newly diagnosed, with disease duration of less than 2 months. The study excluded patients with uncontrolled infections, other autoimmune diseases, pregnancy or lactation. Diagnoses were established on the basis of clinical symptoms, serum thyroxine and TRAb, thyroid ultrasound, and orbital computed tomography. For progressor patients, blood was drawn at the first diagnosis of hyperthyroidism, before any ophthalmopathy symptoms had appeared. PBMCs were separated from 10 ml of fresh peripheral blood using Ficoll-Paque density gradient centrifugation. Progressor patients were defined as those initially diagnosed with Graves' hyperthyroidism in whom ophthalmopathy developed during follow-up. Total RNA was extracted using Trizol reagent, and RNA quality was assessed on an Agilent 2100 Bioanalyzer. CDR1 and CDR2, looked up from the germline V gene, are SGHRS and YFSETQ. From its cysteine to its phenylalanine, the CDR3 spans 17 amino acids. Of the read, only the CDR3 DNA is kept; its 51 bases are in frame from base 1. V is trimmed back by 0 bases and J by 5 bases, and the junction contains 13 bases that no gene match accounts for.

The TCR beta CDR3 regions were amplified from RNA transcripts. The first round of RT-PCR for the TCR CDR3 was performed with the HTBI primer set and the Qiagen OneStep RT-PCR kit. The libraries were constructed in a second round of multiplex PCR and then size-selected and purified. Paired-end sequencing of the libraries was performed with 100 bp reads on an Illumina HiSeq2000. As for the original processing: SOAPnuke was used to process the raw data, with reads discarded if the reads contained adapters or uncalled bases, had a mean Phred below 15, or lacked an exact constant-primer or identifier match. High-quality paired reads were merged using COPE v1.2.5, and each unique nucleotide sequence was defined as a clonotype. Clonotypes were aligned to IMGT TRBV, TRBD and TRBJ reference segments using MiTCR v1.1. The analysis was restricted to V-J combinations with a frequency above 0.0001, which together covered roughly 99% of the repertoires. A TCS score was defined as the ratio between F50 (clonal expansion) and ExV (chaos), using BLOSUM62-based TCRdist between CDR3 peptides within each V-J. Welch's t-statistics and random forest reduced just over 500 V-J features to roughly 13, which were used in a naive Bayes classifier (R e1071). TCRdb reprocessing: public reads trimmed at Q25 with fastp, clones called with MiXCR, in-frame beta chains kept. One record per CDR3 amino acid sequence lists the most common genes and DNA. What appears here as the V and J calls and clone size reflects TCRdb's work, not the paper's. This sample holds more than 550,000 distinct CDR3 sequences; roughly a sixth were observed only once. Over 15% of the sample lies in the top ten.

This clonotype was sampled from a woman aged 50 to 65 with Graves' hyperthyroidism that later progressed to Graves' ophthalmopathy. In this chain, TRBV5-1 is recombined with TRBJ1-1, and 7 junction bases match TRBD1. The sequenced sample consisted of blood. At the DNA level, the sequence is TGCGCCAGCAGCTTGGAGGCAATGGCAGGGGGGGGAACTGAAGCTTTCTTT. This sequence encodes CASSLEAMAGGGTEAFF. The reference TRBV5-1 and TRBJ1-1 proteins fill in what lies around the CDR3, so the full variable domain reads KAGVTQTPRYLIKTRGQQVTLSCSPISGHRSVSWYQQTPGQGLQFLFEYFSETQRNKGNFPGRFSGRQFSNSRSEMNVSTLELGDSALYLCASSLEAMAGGGTEAFFGQGTRLTVV.